A single T cell receptor (beta chain) is shown here with its context. The data were obtained in a study of type 1 and type 2 diabetes patients. Amplification started from genomic DNA. Multiplex PCR with 30 forward and 13 reverse primers amplified the TCR beta CDR3. TCRdb re-derived calls from the multiplex PCR reads in MiXCR, one entry per CDR3 protein. This sample has about 270,000 distinct CDR3 sequences; 45% to 60% occur once, and the top ten carry around 13%. No donor had another autoimmune disease or recent infection within four weeks. Germline V gene lookup returns CDR1 SGHVS and CDR2 FNYEAQ. V shed 5 bases, J shed 7 bases, and the junction held 7 bases outside the gene matches. CDR3 length: 15 residues.

The chain is built from TRBV7-6 and TRBJ1-6; TRBD1 aligns across 8 bases. The clonotype originates from a man between 18 and 29 years old with type 2 diabetes. The sample taken for sequencing was peripheral blood mononuclear cells (PBMCs). The CDR3 reads CASSTGQGKNSPLHF. The DNA of the CDR3 is TGTGCCAGCAGCACCGGACAGGGTAAAAATTCACCCCTCCACTTT.